The 9 T cell receptor beta chains given below trace back to one sample, sequenced in a study of T cell repertoires in cytomegalovirus infection. TCRdb reanalysed the reads using MiXCR and keeps one entry per CDR3 protein. Here the sample spans around 740,000 distinct CDR3 sequences, 35% to 45% being singletons. Sequencing input: PBMCs. The receptors here all came from a human donor in good health (CMV status not recorded). Some clones in this sample may be carry-over from other donors' samples.

This clonotype was seen more than once but under ten times. Compared with germline, one end of the junction differs, possibly owing to a read error. The chain uses TRBV28 and TRBJ2-7; D might be TRBD2 (7 bases). There are 12 residues in the CDR3. Germline CDR1 reads MDHEN; CDR2 reads SYDVKM. CDR3: CASSPRQQGGDF. CDR3 sequence (DNA): TGTGCCAGCAGTCCCCGCCAACAGGGAGGGGACTTC.

As for this clonotype: The junction and the germline gene differ at one end; a read error may be behind it. This chain uses TRBV6-5 with TRBJ1-1, with D possibly matching TRBD1 (6 bases). Looked up from germline, CDR1 is MNHEY and CDR2 is SVGAGI. The CDR3 consists of 12 residues. The CDR3 nucleotides read TGTGCCAGCCGGACAGTTAACAATGAAGCTTTCTTT. Amino acid sequence: CASRTVNNEAFF.

This clonotype has more than one count but fewer than ten. J is TRBJ2-6 and V is TRBV6-5; D unresolved. Trimming took 8 bases from V and 4 from J, leaving 21 bases between them. Germline V gives CDR1 MNHEY, CDR2 SVGAGI. The CDR3 has 17 amino acids. The CDR3 DNA sequence: TGTGCCAGCCCCCGAAGCTATCTTGTCCCCGGGGCCAACGTCCTGACTTTC. This gives the protein CASPRSYLVPGANVLTF.

The rearrangement links TRBV20-1 to TRBJ2-3; tentative D call: TRBD2 (6 bases). Per the germline V gene, CDR1 is DFQATT and CDR2 is SNEGSKA (reference sequence). Between the trimmed V and J ends, which lost 2 bases and 0 bases, there was a span of 9 bases. This CDR3 comprises 14 residues. The CDR3 is CSARLAPSTDTQYF. In nucleotides, the CDR3 is TGCAGTGCTAGACTAGCGCCAAGCACAGATACGCAGTATTTT.

The chain uses TRBV6-5 and TRBJ1-5; perhaps TRBD1 as D (5 bases). V lost 0 bases and J lost 5, with 8 bases in between. Per germline, CDR1 MNHEY and CDR2 SVGAGI. This CDR3 has 14 residues. The chain's CDR3 is CASSYSDKDQPQHF. The DNA for the CDR3 is TGTGCCAGCAGTTACTCGGACAAAGATCAGCCCCAGCATTTT.

The chain carries TRBV28 and TRBJ2-3; D is unclear. The CDR3 consists of 12 residues. V was clipped by 9 bases and J by 6 bases, with 13 bases between them. The germline V gene has CDR1 MDHEN and CDR2 SYDVKM. The CDR3 loop reads CASRWVGDTQYF. CDR3 nucleotides: TGTGCCAGTAGGTGGGTGGGGGATACGCAGTATTTT.

This clonotype was counted a few times. This chain connects TRBV20-1 to TRBJ1-3; D is unresolved. V was pared by 5 bases and J by 4 bases, with 18 bases between. From germline, CDR1 is DFQATT and CDR2 SNEGSKA (reference sequence). The CDR3 covers 15 residues. In nucleotides, the CDR3 is TGCAGTGCTTATTTCGGAGGGTACCCAGGAAACACCATATATTTT. Protein: CSAYFGGYPGNTIYF.

This clonotype was picked up a small number of times. The chain carries TRBV19 and TRBJ2-1; possibly TRBD2 for D (6 bases). The germline gives CDR1 LNHDA, CDR2 SQIVND (reference sequence). The CDR3 covers 16 residues. V dropped 4 bases and J dropped 5 bases, with 18 bases sitting between them. CDR3 residues: CASSTGSGVRHNEQFF. The CDR3 region has the DNA TGTGCCAGTAGTACGGGGTCGGGGGTAAGGCACAATGAGCAGTTCTTC.

This clonotype occurred many times. This chain links TRBV28 with TRBJ2-1, with TRBD2 matching over 8 bases. The CDR3 sequence is 15 residues long. Trimming took 7 bases from V and 0 from J; bases not matched to a gene: 5. Germline V CDR1 and CDR2: MDHEN, SYDVKM. This CDR3 reads CASMDSGVSYNEQFF. DNA for the CDR3: TGTGCCAGCATGGATAGCGGGGTCTCCTACAATGAGCAGTTCTTC. The full variable domain, rest sourced from reference TRBV28 and TRBJ2-1, is DVKVTQSSRYLVKRTGEKVFLECVQDMDHENMFWYRQDPGLGLRLIYFSYDVKMKEKGDIPEGYSVSREKKERFSLILESASTNQTSMYLCASMDSGVSYNEQFFGPGTRLTVL.